A single sample gave rise to the 32 T cell receptor beta chains below, sequenced in a study of vaccination effects on CD4 cells after COVID-19 (dated by TCRdb to between 2020 and 2023). In the ViraFEST assay, PBMC were stimulated with viral peptide pools, and antigen-specific CD4+ T cell clonotypes were then identified by expansion using TCR sequencing. After around 11 days of culture, CD4+ T cells were isolated with the EasySep CD4+ T cell isolation kit. The absence of prior SARS-CoV-2 infection in healthy vaccine recipients was confirmed by negative nucleocapsid antibodies before and after vaccination. The library was produced with the immunoSEQ multiplex PCR assay. TCRdb stores this immuneACCESS table with in-frame sequences only. Part of the clones is absent; in the studies checked, under half of the shortfall reflects unresolved V genes, and no reason is known for the rest. Recorded for this sample are 70,000 to 75,000 clones; around three quarters of them occurred a single time. Approximately 4% of the sample belongs to the ten largest clones.

No cognate antigen is known for these TCRs. Sample: CD4+ T cells from PBMCs cultured with HCoV-OC43 spike peptides, taken before COVID-19 vaccination. Sample cell subset or site, as interpreted from the label and publication: HCoV-OC43 spike overlapping peptide pool stimulation. Receptor source: a human donor who received a COVID-19 vaccine.

This clone was seen only once. The rearrangement uses TRBV6-5 and TRBJ1-3; D is ambiguous. With 5 bases removed from V and 0 bases from J, the gap between germline ends came to 8 bases. The V gene's germline CDR1 is MNHEY and CDR2 SVGAGI. This CDR3 region has 14 residues. DNA of the CDR3: TGTGCCAGCAGTCCCGAAGTCTCTGGAAACACCATATATTTT. Amino acids: CASSPEVSGNTIYF.

The V call is TRBV18, the J call TRBJ2-5; a possible D gene is TRBD2 (6 bases). The germline V and J ends were trimmed by 3 bases and 5 bases, with 7 bases remaining between them. The CDR3 loop spans 12 amino acids. Per germline, CDR1 KGHSH and CDR2 LQKENI. The CDR3 bases are TGTGCCAGCTCACCCCGGGGGGAGACCCAGTACTTC. Protein product: CASSPRGETQYF.

The chain uses TRBV15 and TRBJ2-6; D remains ambiguous. From germline, CDR1 is LNHNV and CDR2 YYDKDF (reference sequence). The CDR3 is made up of 17 amino acids. With 0 bases removed from V and 0 bases from J, the gap between germline ends came to 9 bases. Written as DNA, the CDR3 is TGTGCCACCAGCAGAGATGGCACGGGCTCTGGGGCCAACGTCCTGACTTTC. Its translation is CATSRDGTGSGANVLTF.

This clone occurred a few times. The V and J genes are TRBV6-5 and TRBJ1-6; a weak D match, TRBD1 (5 bases). The CDR3 contains 15 residues. Trimming removed 10 bases from V and 4 bases from J, with 17 bases in between. Germline V gene data show CDR1 as MNHEY and CDR2 as SVGAGI. The chain's CDR3 is CAIPKSGTYNSPLHF. CDR3 in DNA: TGTGCCATCCCGAAATCCGGGACTTATAATTCACCCCTCCACTTT.

This clone was detected a few times. This CDR3 is also generated by other DNA sequences in the sample. This chain connects TRBV6-5 to TRBJ2-7; D may be TRBD1 or TRBD2 (5 bases each). V lost 2 bases to trimming and J lost 2 bases, with 7 bases between them. The CDR3 runs to 13 residues. From germline, CDR1 is MNHEY and CDR2 SVGAGI. The CDR3, as DNA: TGTGCCAGCAGTTACCGGGGCCCCTACGAGCAGTACGTC. This encodes CASSYRGPYEQYV.

The CDR3 loop reads CATSSRSWGSGNTIYF. For the CDR3, the DNA is TGTGCCACCAGCAGTCGTTCGTGGGGTTCTGGAAACACCATATATTTT. The chain recombines TRBV15 with TRBJ1-3; the D is unclear. The CDR3 has 16 residues. Trimming took off 3 bases at V and 1 base at J, with 13 bases between the two ends. Looked up from germline, CDR1 is LNHNV and CDR2 is YYDKDF (reference sequence).

This clone was detected a few times. This chain joins TRBV6-5 and TRBJ2-7; 7 bases match TRBD1. The CDR3 runs to 14 residues. Per germline, CDR1 MNHEY and CDR2 SVGAGI. The V gene end was trimmed by 6 bases and the J gene end by 2 bases; junction bases not matched to a gene: 7. CDR3 DNA: TGTGCCAGCAGACCTAGACAGGGAACCTACGAGCAGTACGTC. This codes for CASRPRQGTYEQYV.

V is TRBV7-9 and J is TRBJ2-3; possibly TRBD2 for D (5 bases). CDR1 is SEHNR, CDR2 FQNEAQ, per germline (reference sequence). V lost 5 bases, J lost 5 bases, and 14 bases lay in between. The CDR3 totals 14 residues. The CDR3 coding sequence is TGTGCCAGCAGCAGAAGGACTGAGAAAGATACGCAGTATTTT. This gives the protein CASSRRTEKDTQYF.

The gene calls are TRBV6-2 or TRBV6-3 and TRBJ2-7; no clear D gene. The V end lost 4 bases, the J end lost 9 bases, and 16 bases lay between the germline ends. The CDR3 covers 13 residues. CDR1 and CDR2 (germline): MNHEY, SVGEGT. The CDR3 DNA reads TGTGCCAGCAGTTCTTCTATGGTGGCTGGGCAGTACGTC. Translation: CASSSSMVAGQYV.

The genes are TRBV6-5 and TRBJ2-1; D possibly corresponds to TRBD1 (6 bases). This CDR3 has 15 amino acids. In germline, CDR1 is MNHEY, CDR2 SVGAGI. The ends were cut back, 6 bases at V and 5 bases at J, with 17 bases in the middle. CDR3 nucleotide sequence: TGTGCCAGCAGGCAAACAGGGTTTCAAAACAATGAGCAGTTCTTC. Its protein product is CASRQTGFQNNEQFF.

This sequence joins TRBV10-3 and TRBJ1-2; 9 bases agree with TRBD1. The CDR3 runs to 13 residues. V shed 4 bases, J shed 4 bases, and the junction held 1 base outside the gene matches. Germline CDR1 ENHRY, CDR2 SYGVKD. CDR3 nucleotides: TGTGCCATCAGTGCGGACAGGGGCTATGGCTACACCTTC. This gives the protein CAISADRGYGYTF.

V usage is TRBV2 and J usage is TRBJ2-3; 13 bases align to TRBD2. The V gene end was trimmed by 10 bases and the J gene end by 6 bases; junction bases not matched to a gene: 7. The CDR3 spans 14 residues. Looked up from germline, CDR1 is SNHLY and CDR2 is FYNNEI. The CDR3 is CATRMTSGGDTQYF. The DNA for the CDR3 is TGTGCCACTCGAATGACTAGCGGGGGGGATACGCAGTATTTT.

This sequence joins TRBV5-1 and TRBJ1-2; no clear D. The CDR3 runs to 15 residues. The V gene's germline CDR1 is SGHRS and CDR2 YFSETQ. Trimming removed 0 bases from V and 7 bases from J, with 16 bases in between. This chain's CDR3 is CASSLAVGQGSGYTF. DNA for the CDR3: TGCGCCAGCAGCTTGGCGGTGGGCCAAGGGTCTGGCTACACCTTC.

The CDR3 DNA follows: TGTGCCAGTAGTCCCCATTTATCTCTCACTGAAGCTTTCTTT. This codes for CASSPHLSLTEAFF. This chain connects TRBV19 to TRBJ1-1; D not resolved. The germline CDR1 and CDR2 sequences are LNHDA and SQIVND (reference sequence). The CDR3 consists of 14 residues. V gave up 5 bases and J gave up 4 bases, with 14 bases separating them.

The chain employs TRBV7-8 and TRBJ2-5; 9 nucleotides match TRBD1. J gave up 4 bases and V 2 bases, and 8 bases lay outside the gene matches. CDR3 length: 16 residues. The germline V gene encodes CDR1 SGHVS and CDR2 FQNEAQ. The CDR3 reads CASSLRQGGRGETQYF. CDR3 nucleotides: TGTGCCAGCAGCTTAAGACAGGGGGGTCGCGGAGAGACCCAGTACTTC.

The chain employs TRBV6-4 and TRBJ1-5, with a tentative D call TRBD1 (5 bases). Germline loops: CDR1 MRHNA, CDR2 SNTAGT. CDR3 size: 13 residues. V lost 6 bases and J 7 bases, leaving 13 bases between the germline ends. CDR3 in amino acids: CASSRGVGQPQHF. The CDR3 DNA sequence: TGTGCCAGCAGCCGGGGGGTTGGACAGCCCCAGCATTTT.

This rearrangement joins TRBV7-2 to TRBJ2-2; TRBD1 aligns across 12 bases. The junction had 4 bases not matched to a gene; V was cut back by 8 bases and J by 6 bases. The CDR3 spans 14 residues. Looked up from germline, CDR1 is SGHTA and CDR2 is FQGNSA. The CDR3 nucleotides are TGTGCCAGCCGCTGGGACAGGGGGCCCGGGGAGCTGTTTTTT. It yields the protein CASRWDRGPGELFF.

The sample holds one count of this clone. CDR3 sequence: CASSPGEGRGGNEQFF. In DNA, the CDR3 is TGTGCCAGCAGCCCCGGAGAAGGCCGGGGGGGCAATGAGCAGTTCTTC. The J gene is TRBJ2-1, the V gene TRBV5-4; 8 bases fit TRBD2. Per germline, CDR1 SGHNT and CDR2 YYREEE (reference sequence). J lost 6 bases, V lost 4 bases, and 12 bases had no gene match. The CDR3 runs 16 residues. Filled out from reference TRBV5-4 and TRBJ2-1, the complete variable domain reads ETGVTQSPTHLIKTRGQQVTLRCSSQSGHNTVSWYQQALGQGPQFIFQYYREEENGRGNFPPRFSGLQFPNYSSELNVNALELDDSALYLCASSPGEGRGGNEQFFGPGTRLTVL.

This clone was counted between two and nine times. The rearrangement uses TRBV5-1 and TRBJ1-1; unclear D gene. This CDR3 has 15 amino acids. Trimming pared 0 bases from V and 3 bases from J, leaving 12 bases between. The germline V gene encodes CDR1 SGHRS and CDR2 YFSETQ. The CDR3 loop is CASSLVGDSDTEAFF. For the CDR3, the DNA is TGCGCCAGCAGCTTGGTCGGGGATTCTGACACTGAAGCTTTCTTT.

This clone was counted once. The chain employs TRBV28 and TRBJ2-3; 9 bases are a match to TRBD2. Germline loops: CDR1 MDHEN, CDR2 SYDVKM. Unmatched junction bases numbered 6, after V lost 7 bases and J lost 4 bases. The CDR3 is 14 residues long. The CDR3: CASMSAGGSDTQYF. CDR3 coding DNA: TGTGCCAGCATGTCAGCGGGGGGATCAGATACGCAGTATTTT.

This chain joins TRBV21-1 and TRBJ2-7; no DNA check was done on the table's D call, TRBD1. TRBV21-1 is described as a pseudogene. The CDR3 spans 14 residues. CDR3 in amino acids: CASSNQGQSYEQYV. The CDR3 nucleotides read TGTGCCAGCAGCAACCAGGGACAGTCCTACGAGCAGTACGTC.

The chain couples TRBV5-4 to TRBJ1-2, with TRBD1 as a possible D gene (5 bases). The germline CDR1 and CDR2 sequences are SGHNT and YYREEE (reference sequence). This CDR3 is built from 13 residues. V lost 2 bases, J lost 4 bases, and 9 bases lay in between. CDR3 sequence: CASSFGQGYGYTF. The CDR3 nucleotides read TGTGCCAGCAGCTTCGGCCAGGGCTATGGCTACACCTTC.

The chain couples TRBV6-1 to TRBJ1-5; D call uncertain. CDR1 and CDR2 (germline): MNHNS, SASEGT. CDR3 length equals 15 residues. V lost 2 bases and J 4 bases, leaving 12 bases between the germline ends. CDR3 residues: CASSEMVHANQPQHF. The CDR3 DNA reads TGTGCCAGCAGTGAAATGGTGCACGCAAATCAGCCCCAGCATTTT.

This clone showed up just a few times. The chain couples TRBV5-8 to TRBJ1-1; 7 bases are a match to TRBD1. After removal of 7 bases from V and 4 bases from J, the junction contained 13 bases not matched to a gene. The CDR3 contains 15 residues. The V gene's germline CDR1 is SGHTS and CDR2 YDEGEE. CDR3 amino acids: CASPSGGGESTEAFF. In DNA form, the CDR3 reads TGTGCCAGCCCCTCCGGAGGGGGCGAAAGCACTGAAGCTTTCTTT.

The rearrangement uses TRBV29-1 and TRBJ1-4; D is undetermined. Trimming removed 2 bases at V and 3 bases at J, with 13 bases between. This CDR3 spans 15 amino acids. In germline, CDR1 is SQVTM, CDR2 ANQGSEA. CDR3 sequence reads: CSVEWAGEPNEKLFF. CDR3 coding DNA: TGCAGCGTTGAATGGGCAGGCGAACCTAATGAAAAACTGTTTTTT. The complete variable domain, with remaining parts taken from reference TRBV29-1 and TRBJ1-4, reads SAVISQKPSRDICQRGTSLTIQCQVDSQVTMMFWYRQQPGQSLTLIATANQGSEATYESGFVIDKFPISRPNLTFSTLTVSNMSPEDSSIYLCSVEWAGEPNEKLFFGSGTQLSVL.

This clone occurred a few times. The gene calls are TRBV6-5 and TRBJ2-3; the D is unclear. The CDR3 spans 13 residues. Trimming took 2 bases from V and 4 from J, leaving 7 bases between them. Germline assignment: CDR1 MNHEY and CDR2 SVGAGI. This chain's CDR3 is CASSYKGADTQYF. Here the CDR3 DNA reads TGTGCCAGCAGTTACAAGGGTGCAGATACGCAGTATTTT.

This clone has only a few counts. The rearrangement links TRBV21-1 to TRBJ2-2; TRBD1 reflects the table's D call only, with no check against the DNA. TRBV21-1 is termed a pseudogene. The length of the CDR3 is 15 residues. CDR3 sequence (DNA): TGTGCCAGCAGCAAGTCCAATGGCCGAACCGGGGAGCTGTTTTTT. It encodes CASSKSNGRTGELFF.

The chain has TRBV5-1 and TRBJ2-4; 7 bases match TRBD2. Trimming at V came to 0 bases and at J to 7 bases, leaving 7 bases not matched to a gene. Germline V gene lookup returns CDR1 SGHRS and CDR2 YFSETQ. The CDR3 runs 15 residues. This chain's CDR3 is CASSLAAGRENIQYF. CDR3 bases: TGCGCCAGCAGCTTGGCCGCGGGGAGGGAGAACATTCAGTACTTC.

The rearrangement uses TRBV6-5 and TRBJ2-5; D is ambiguous. The V end lost 2 bases, the J end lost 5 bases, and 6 bases lay between the germline ends. The CDR3 consists of 12 residues. Germline V CDR1 and CDR2: MNHEY, SVGAGI. Here the CDR3 reads CASSYGKETQYF. The CDR3 DNA is TGTGCCAGCAGTTACGGCAAGGAGACCCAGTACTTC.

The genes are TRBV5-1 and TRBJ1-2; 7 nucleotides agree with TRBD1. Germline V CDR1 and CDR2: SGHRS, YFSETQ. J was trimmed by 8 bases and V by 4 bases; bases with no gene match: 11. The CDR3 has 14 residues. CDR3 protein: CASSRAGGDEGYTF. CDR3 in DNA: TGCGCCAGCAGCCGGGCAGGGGGAGATGAGGGCTACACCTTC.

DNA for the CDR3: TGTGCCAGTAGGATTGGGACAGCCCAAGAGACCCAGTACTTC. It translates to CASRIGTAQETQYF. This rearrangement joins TRBV19 to TRBJ2-5; 7 bases fit TRBD1. V lost 6 bases and J lost 1; bases outside the gene matches: 5. CDR1 and CDR2 from the germline V gene are LNHDA and SQIVND (reference sequence). The CDR3 sequence is 14 residues long.

The rearrangement uses TRBV7-2 and TRBJ1-6; no clear D gene. CDR3 length: 14 residues. The germline V gene encodes CDR1 SGHTA and CDR2 FQGNSA. Between the trimmed V and J ends, which lost 2 bases and 2 bases, there was a span of 4 bases. The CDR3 region is CASSLSAYNSPLHF. The CDR3 DNA reads TGTGCCAGCAGCTTATCAGCCTATAATTCACCCCTCCACTTT.